One and the same sample provided the 14 T cell receptor beta chains below, sequenced in a study of PD-1 blockade in classical Hodgkin lymphoma (dated by TCRdb to the early 2020s). This specimen's time point label, per the study, means: cycle 1 day 1 (C1D1), immediately before nivolumab initiation. Every trial patient had relapsed following autologous stem cell transplantation, and prior brentuximab vedotin exposure was what differed among cohorts A, B and C. A Miltenyi CD4+ T cell isolation kit was used for magnetic negative selection to purify CD4+ T cells from thawed PBMCs. Libraries came from the immunoSEQ multiplex PCR assay. TCRdb obtained this table from immuneACCESS and retained in-frame rearrangements with V and J assigned. These tables miss some clones; where compared with another copy, unresolved V genes account for less than half of the shortfall, and the remainder is unexplained. Within this sample are about 13,000 clones, with roughly 90% of them counted one time only. The ten largest clonotypes hold roughly 0.46% of the sample.

Here the sequenced sample was CD4+ T cells from blood, taken at baseline. The receptors come from a human donor with classical Hodgkin lymphoma.

The rearrangement links TRBV21-1 to TRBJ1-5; the table's D call of TRBD1 was not tested on the DNA. TRBV21-1 counts as a pseudogene. This CDR3 spans 18 amino acids. The DNA of the CDR3 is TGTGCCAGCAGCAAAGGGGGACAGGGATTAAGGGCTAGTCAGCCCCAGCATTTT. It codes for CASSKGGQGLRASQPQHF.

The chain couples TRBV7-2 to TRBJ2-7, with 8 nucleotides matching TRBD2. CDR3 length equals 14 residues. J lost 4 bases, V lost 3 bases, and 5 bases had no gene match. Germline V CDR1 and CDR2: SGHTA, FQGNSA. CDR3 loop: CASSFSGRRYEQYF. The CDR3 DNA reads TGTGCCAGCAGCTTCAGCGGGAGAAGGTACGAGCAGTACTTC.

The chain couples TRBV25-1 to TRBJ2-7; 8 positions agree with TRBD1. This CDR3 region has 15 residues. J was trimmed by 5 bases and V by 4 bases; bases with no gene match: 10. Germline V gives CDR1 MGHDK, CDR2 SYGVNS. The CDR3 nucleotides read TGTGCCAGCAGTGTGCGGGACAGGCTTTTCCACGAGCAGTACTTC. It codes for CASSVRDRLFHEQYF.

V is TRBV21-1 and J is TRBJ2-7; TRBD1, the table's D call, lacks a check against the DNA. TRBV21-1 is tagged as a pseudogene. CDR3 length: 15 residues. CDR3 amino acids: CASSNICTGSYEQYF. The CDR3 DNA is TGTGCCAGCAGCAATATCTGTACAGGCTCCTACGAGCAGTACTTC.

The gene calls are TRBV5-1 and TRBJ2-3, with D tentatively TRBD2 (6 bases). V was trimmed by 6 bases and J by 2 bases, leaving 34 bases between them. The CDR3 is 21 residues long. The germline CDR1 and CDR2 sequences are SGHRS and YFSETQ. The DNA of the CDR3 is TGCGCCAGCAACCTCCACCCTCTCCCCTTGGCTAGGACTACCTACACAGATACGCAGTATTTT. Translated, it gives CASNLHPLPLARTTYTDTQYF.

The chain employs TRBV7-6 and TRBJ2-1; D unresolved. V was trimmed by 4 bases and J by 5 bases, leaving 18 bases between them. This CDR3 is built from 16 residues. CDR1 SGHVS and CDR2 FNYEAQ come from the germline V gene. As DNA, the CDR3 is TGTGCCAGCAGCTCCCCGGCCCAGCCCAATAACAATGAGCAGTTCTTC. This gives the protein CASSSPAQPNNNEQFF.

The chain is built from TRBV25-1 and TRBJ1-6; D not certain. The CDR3 has 13 amino acids. Per germline, CDR1 MGHDK and CDR2 SYGVNS. V shed 4 bases and J shed 8 bases, with 9 bases lying between them. CDR3 coding DNA: TGTGCCAGCAGTGCCCAAGGGTATTCACCCCTCCACTTT. Protein product: CASSAQGYSPLHF.

This chain joins TRBV6-1 and TRBJ1-5; unclear D gene. CDR3 size: 15 residues. Germline V gene lookup returns CDR1 MNHNS and CDR2 SASEGT. Trimming removed 7 bases from V and 0 bases from J, with 13 bases in between. The CDR3 region is CASILWTDSNQPQHF. The CDR3 DNA reads as TGTGCCAGCATTCTCTGGACGGATAGCAATCAGCCCCAGCATTTT.

The rearrangement uses TRBV19 and TRBJ2-1; D not certain. The CDR3 totals 13 residues. V was clipped by 3 bases and J by 6 bases, with 9 bases between them. Per the germline V gene, CDR1 is LNHDA and CDR2 is SQIVND (reference sequence). This CDR3 reads CASSIGEGNEQFF. CDR3 bases: TGTGCCAGTAGTATCGGCGAAGGCAATGAGCAGTTCTTC.

A single count supports this clone. The chain joins TRBV4-1 to TRBJ1-5; tentative D call: TRBD1 (5 bases). CDR3 length: 18 residues. Germline V CDR1 and CDR2: MGHRA, YSYEKL. The V gene lost 0 bases and the J gene lost 2 bases, with 17 bases spanning the gap. The CDR3 reads CASSQEWDDRRGNQPQHF. The CDR3 DNA sequence: TGCGCCAGCAGCCAAGAATGGGACGACCGACGCGGCAATCAGCCCCAGCATTTT.

The V gene is TRBV7-6, the J gene TRBJ2-5; perhaps TRBD1 as D (5 bases). V was pared by 5 bases and J by 0 bases, with 10 bases between. This CDR3 is built from 14 residues. Germline V gene sequence: CDR1 SGHVS, CDR2 FNYEAQ. The CDR3 DNA follows: TGTGCCAGCAGCGCGACAGCGTACCAAGAGACCCAGTACTTC. Translating gives CASSATAYQETQYF. Variable domain in full (rest from reference TRBV7-6 and TRBJ2-5): GAGVSQSPRYKVTKRGQDVALRCDPISGHVSLYWYRQALGQGPEFLTYFNYEAQQDKSGLPNDRFSAERPEGSISTLTIQRTEQRDSAMYRCASSATAYQETQYFGPGTRLLVL.

The J gene is TRBJ2-3, the V gene TRBV19; the D gene is possibly TRBD2 (6 bases). Per germline, CDR1 LNHDA and CDR2 SQIVND (reference sequence). The CDR3 is made up of 17 amino acids. Deletions cut 4 bases from V and 2 bases from J, with 19 bases between. The CDR3 nucleotides are TGTGCCAGTAGTACGAAGGGGACTCGAACTCTCACAGATACGCAGTATTTT. This encodes CASSTKGTRTLTDTQYF.

The V gene is TRBV18, the J gene TRBJ2-1; TRBD2 might be the D (7 bases). Germline loops: CDR1 KGHSH, CDR2 LQKENI. The CDR3 totals 16 residues. V lost 3 bases to trimming and J lost 2 bases, with 14 bases between them. This CDR3 is CASSPPGAGAYNEQFF. The CDR3 coding sequence is TGTGCCAGCTCACCGCCGGGGGCGGGGGCCTACAATGAGCAGTTCTTC.

V is TRBV23-1 and J is TRBJ1-5; D unclear. TRBV23-1 is placed among ORFs of uncertain function. This CDR3 is built from 13 residues. Trimming shortened V by 6 bases and J by 4 bases, and 10 bases separated the two germline ends. The CDR3 DNA reads TGCGCCAGCAGCCCTGGCTTAAATCAGCCCCAGCATTTT. It encodes CASSPGLNQPQHF.